These T cell receptor beta chains were read from a single sample in a study of cytomegalovirus exposure and HLA in healthy donors. TCRdb keeps only in-frame clones here, not all; method: immunoSEQ multiplex PCR. The table shows about 100,000 clones, with about 74% occurring only once. Sequencing was performed on PBMCs. The receptor source for this set is a woman between 18 and 29 years old in good health and CMV-seropositive. The CDR3 runs from the conserved cysteine through the conserved F or W. Fields, in order: V gene, J gene, CDR3 length, CDR3 protein.

>TRBV19|TRBJ1-3|15
CASSIGTAAGNTIYF
>TRBV5-8|TRBJ2-5|15
CASSFNQGAGETQYF
>TRBV25-1|TRBJ2-5|15
CASSDFRGHQETQYF
>TRBV7-2|TRBJ1-1|13
CASRSRDRAEAFF
>TRBV6-6|TRBJ2-3|16
CASRGGLADGADTQYF
>TRBV7-2|TRBJ1-3|15
CASSPRGPSGNTIYF
>TRBV7-2|TRBJ2-5|15
CASSFAGTGEETQYF
>TRBV6-4|TRBJ2-3|15
CASRPGTSDTDTQYF
>TRBV7-2|TRBJ2-7|16
CASSLATGTTNYEQYF
>TRBV11-1|TRBJ1-2|13
CASSLSGAYGYTF
>TRBV29-1|TRBJ2-5|13
CSVVDMFKETQYF
>TRBV28|TRBJ1-1|11
CASSLGQEAFF
>TRBV5-4|TRBJ1-4|15
CASSPDIATNEKLFF
>TRBV7-2|TRBJ2-2|13
CASRSFNTGELFF
>TRBV30|TRBJ2-3|13
CAWTRLALDTQYF
>TRBV5-6|TRBJ1-1|16
CASSYGQGAGDTEAFF
>TRBV7-9|TRBJ1-1|14
CASSLREDSTEAFF
>TRBV7-2|TRBJ1-2|14
CASSGAGRNGGYTF
>TRBV5-1|TRBJ2-6|19
CASSPILGRGSSGANVLTF
>TRBV7-9|TRBJ2-7|14
CASSLTEGAHEQYF
>TRBV30|TRBJ2-7|13
CAWDRGQVREQYF
>TRBV2|TRBJ2-3|12
CAIDGDSDTQYF
>TRBV5-4|TRBJ2-7|16
CASSLVSGSLSYEQYF
>TRBV5-6|TRBJ2-1|17
CASSPPVAGLIYNEQFF
>TRBV9|TRBJ1-1|14
CASSVVGGDTEAFF
>TRBV29-1|TRBJ1-4|14
CSVDVAGGVEKLFF
>TRBV7-2|TRBJ1-5|14
CASSLGQVNQPQHF
>TRBV6-4|TRBJ2-1|16
CASSEERGISYNEQFF
>TRBV19|TRBJ2-1|15
CASNPLAGTYNEQFF
>TRBV4-1|TRBJ2-7|15
CASSRGGRGLDEQYF
>TRBV27|TRBJ2-7|15
CATAEEWTATYEQYF
>TRBV7-2|TRBJ1-4|17
CASSLAPPGQLNEKLFF
>TRBV5-1|TRBJ2-1|15
CASSGFGGGYNEQFF
>TRBV21-1|TRBJ2-7|15
CASSTGLAGSYEQYF
>TRBV19|TRBJ1-1|15
CASSLGTGGNTEAFF
>TRBV6-1|TRBJ2-7|13
CASGAGFLYEQYF
>TRBV18|TRBJ2-1|14
CASSQGLGEDEQFF
>TRBV7-6|TRBJ2-4|13
CASSPGTRNIQYF
>TRBV5-4|TRBJ1-2|14
CASSLEVGARGYTF
>TRBV19|TRBJ2-1|15
CASSPLTGTYNEQFF
>TRBV21-1|TRBJ2-1|18
CASPLGLGGSPSYNEQFF
>TRBV19|TRBJ2-1|17
CASSMKLAGSRFHEQFF
>TRBV4-3|TRBJ2-5|14
CASSPGTRRETQYF
>TRBV7-2|TRBJ2-7|12
CASSLSLYEQYF
>TRBV14|TRBJ1-5|14
CASSQGAGGQPQHF
>TRBV20-1|TRBJ1-1|11
CSATDRGGAFF
>TRBV19|TRBJ2-1|15
CASSARESPYNEQFF
>TRBV19|TRBJ1-5|13
CASSPNRDQPQHF
>TRBV6-5|TRBJ2-3|16
CASSYSVAVGASTQYF
>TRBV9|TRBJ2-3|15
CASSAPRELGDTQYF
>TRBV29-1|TRBJ2-1|16
CSPRGLTGGANNEQFF
>TRBV29-1|TRBJ2-5|14
CSVGSGARQGTQYF
>TRBV5-1|TRBJ1-4|13
CASSWAGNEKLFF
>TRBV6-1|TRBJ1-4|14
CASREGTVNEKLFF
>TRBV7-6|TRBJ1-4|18
CASSARGQAPGPNEKLFF
>TRBV18|TRBJ2-3|15
CASSPRDREADTQYF
>TRBV7-6|TRBJ1-5|13
CASSWERDQPQHF
>TRBV6-5|TRBJ1-1|16
CASSYSIDRGGTEAFF
>TRBV10-3|TRBJ2-1|14
CAISETGQGNEQFF